This T cell receptor (beta chain) was sequenced during a study of cytomegalovirus exposure and HLA in healthy donors. Primers included in the PCR were 60 Vbeta and 13 Jbeta primers. Some clones are missing from TCRdb's copy, which holds only in-frame ones; the method was immunoSEQ multiplex PCR. The data show roughly 180,000 clones, 65% to 85% seen once. J gave up 1 base and V 0 bases, and 3 bases lay outside the gene matches. Germline V gene sequence: CDR1 LGHNA, CDR2 YNFKEQ. The CDR3 extends over 17 amino acids. This clonotype was obtained from a woman aged 18-29 years in good health and CMV-seronegative. This sequence joins TRBV4-2 and TRBJ2-1, with 10 bases aligning to TRBD1. Sequenced input: PBMCs. The CDR3 DNA reads TGTGCCAGCAGCCAAGACCTGGGACAGGGGTCCTACAATGAGCAGTTCTTC. This encodes CASSQDLGQGSYNEQFF.